A selection of T cell receptor beta chains follows, all from one sample in a study of blood T cell repertoires in COVID-19. The assay was immunoSEQ multiplex PCR, and TCRdb's table has in-frame clones only and misses some. The repertoire includes 200,000 to 250,000 clones, 70% to 90% of them detected once, and 12% sits in the top ten. What was sequenced was peripheral blood. Receptors were obtained from a woman between 18 and 29 years old who had recovered from COVID-19. The CDR3 runs from the conserved cysteine through the conserved F or W. A D gene is named only where the DNA matches it firmly. Expanded clones get a size class; other rows say once, few or many, or leave the size out.

abundance: -
j_gene: TRBJ2-1
v_gene: TRBV3-1/TRBV3-2
d_gene: TRBD2
CDR3aa: CASSPKLASSSYNEQFF
CDR3nt: TGTGCCAGCAGCCCCAAACTAGCGTCGAGCTCCTACAATGAGCAGTTCTTC

abundance: -
j_gene: TRBJ2-3
v_gene: TRBV3-1/TRBV3-2
d_gene: TRBD1
CDR3aa: CASSDPTGLQWADTQYF
CDR3nt: TGTGCCAGCAGCGACCCGACAGGGTTGCAGTGGGCAGATACGCAGTATTTT

abundance: -
j_gene: TRBJ1-4
v_gene: TRBV29-1
d_gene: -
CDR3aa: CSVGVGGADEKLFF
CDR3nt: TGCAGCGTTGGGGTAGGTGGGGCTGATGAAAAACTGTTTTTT

abundance: few
j_gene: TRBJ2-2
v_gene: TRBV3-1/TRBV3-2
d_gene: -
CDR3aa: CASSLGAGELFF
CDR3nt: TGTGCCAGCAGCCTGGGAGCCGGGGAGCTGTTTTTT

abundance: -
j_gene: TRBJ1-2
v_gene: TRBV18
d_gene: -
CDR3aa: CASSPRDSSRRGYTF
CDR3nt: TGTGCCAGCTCACCGAGGGACTCTTCCCGGCGGGGCTACACCTTC

abundance: -
j_gene: TRBJ2-7
v_gene: TRBV5-6
d_gene: -
CDR3aa: CASSLSVYEQYF
CDR3nt: TGTGCCAGCAGCTTGTCGGTGTACGAGCAGTACTTC

abundance: -
j_gene: TRBJ2-7
v_gene: TRBV6-5
d_gene: -
CDR3aa: CAIDRSSYEQYF
CDR3nt: TGTGCCATCGACAGGAGTTCCTACGAGCAGTACTTC

abundance: -
j_gene: TRBJ2-7
v_gene: TRBV19
d_gene: -
CDR3aa: CASSIAGSGDYEQYF
CDR3nt: TGTGCCAGTAGTATAGCGGGGTCAGGAGACTACGAGCAGTACTTC

abundance: -
j_gene: TRBJ2-7
v_gene: TRBV5-5
d_gene: -
CDR3aa: CASSLGEYRNSYEQYF
CDR3nt: TGTGCCAGCAGCTTGGGAGAGTACCGAAATTCTTACGAGCAGTACTTC

abundance: once
j_gene: TRBJ1-2
v_gene: TRBV9
d_gene: TRBD1
CDR3aa: CASTGTGSNYGYTF
CDR3nt: TGTGCCAGCACAGGGACAGGGTCTAACTATGGCTACACCTTC

abundance: -
j_gene: TRBJ1-2
v_gene: TRBV27
d_gene: TRBD1
CDR3aa: CASRPYQGAASVNYGYTF
CDR3nt: TGTGCCAGCAGGCCCTATCAGGGGGCCGCCTCCGTTAACTATGGCTACACCTTC

abundance: once
j_gene: TRBJ1-1
v_gene: TRBV4-3
d_gene: -
CDR3aa: CASSQEPGGNTVTEAFF
CDR3nt: TGCGCCAGCAGCCAAGAGCCAGGCGGGAATACGGTCACTGAAGCTTTCTTT

abundance: -
j_gene: TRBJ2-1
v_gene: TRBV4-3
d_gene: -
CDR3aa: CASSQDMGGEQFF
CDR3nt: TGCGCCAGCAGCCAAGATATGGGGGGTGAGCAGTTCTTC

abundance: -
j_gene: TRBJ2-7
v_gene: TRBV7-8
d_gene: TRBD2
CDR3aa: CASSLTRETLSYEQYF
CDR3nt: TGTGCCAGCAGCTTGACGCGGGAGACCCTATCCTACGAGCAGTACTTC

abundance: once
j_gene: TRBJ1-2
v_gene: TRBV27
d_gene: TRBD1
CDR3aa: CASSLRQGAVQGYTF
CDR3nt: TGTGCCAGCAGTTTACGACAGGGGGCAGTTCAGGGCTACACCTTC

abundance: -
j_gene: TRBJ1-1
v_gene: TRBV27
d_gene: -
CDR3aa: CASSLNSAGTEAFF
CDR3nt: TGTGCCAGCAGTTTAAACAGCGCGGGCACTGAAGCTTTCTTT